One and the same sample provided the 28 T cell receptor beta chains below, sequenced in a study of blood T cells in healthy people across ages. Combining a sample-barcoded 5' primer with a J-beta primer mix, a second PCR ran for 7 to 11 cycles. TCRdb re-derived calls from the 5' RACE reads in MiXCR, one entry per CDR3 protein. The table includes hundreds of thousands of distinct CDR3 sequences, approximately 59% detected once. The specimen sequenced was blood. The receptors originated from a young man in good health.

There are a few counts of this clonotype. J is TRBJ2-4 and V is TRBV20-1; no reliable D call. Trimming took off 5 bases at V and 0 bases at J, with 8 bases between the two ends. The CDR3 contains 13 residues. Germline CDR1 DFQATT, CDR2 SNEGSKA (reference sequence). CDR3 in DNA: TGCAGTGCTTTACAGTTAGCCAAAAACATTCAGTACTTC. Translated, it gives CSALQLAKNIQYF.

Remarks on this clonotype: One junction end disagrees with the germline gene, perhaps due to a read error. The V and J genes are TRBV28 and TRBJ2-7; D uncertain. Germline V gene data show CDR1 as MDHEN and CDR2 as SYDVKM. This CDR3 is 11 amino acids long. CDR3 loop: CASQQAYEQCF. The CDR3 DNA is TGTGCCAGCCAGCAAGCCTACGAGCAGTGCTTC.

V is TRBV20-1 and J is TRBJ2-1; no firm D call. V was cut by 0 bases and J by 0 bases, with 9 bases left in between. From germline, CDR1 is DFQATT and CDR2 SNEGSKA (reference sequence). This CDR3 is built from 15 residues. The CDR3 DNA follows: TGCAGTGCTAGAGATTGGGCGGTCTCCTACAATGAGCAGTTCTTC. It is translated as CSARDWAVSYNEQFF.

The chain is built from TRBV5-1 and TRBJ2-1; D is perhaps TRBD1 (6 bases). The CDR3 is 14 amino acids. Deletions cut 7 bases from V and 0 bases from J, with 11 bases between. Germline assignment: CDR1 SGHRS and CDR2 YFSETQ. In DNA form, the CDR3 reads TGCGCCAGCCGACAGGAGAGCTCCTACAATGAGCAGTTCTTC. Protein sequence: CASRQESSYNEQFF. The full variable domain, rest sourced from reference TRBV5-1 and TRBJ2-1, is KAGVTQTPRYLIKTRGQQVTLSCSPISGHRSVSWYQQTPGQGLQFLFEYFSETQRNKGNFPGRFSGRQFSNSRSEMNVSTLELGDSALYLCASRQESSYNEQFFGPGTRLTVL.

The chain couples TRBV4-2 to TRBJ2-4, with 7 bases identical to TRBD1. The J call could be wrong; TRBJ2-7 is a better fit for the DNA end. Germline-derived CDR1 and CDR2 are LGHNA and YNFKEQ. This CDR3 spans 13 amino acids. The CDR3 region has the DNA TGTGCCAGCAGCCCCGACAGGGCGGACGAGCAGTACTTC. This codes for CASSPDRADEQYF.

The genes are TRBV5-1 and TRBJ1-1, with unresolved D. V was clipped by 2 bases and J by 4 bases, with 12 bases between them. This CDR3 comprises 14 residues. Germline CDR1 SGHRS, CDR2 YFSETQ. The CDR3 sequence: CASSLQGYATEAFF. Here the CDR3 DNA reads TGCGCCAGCAGCTTACAAGGTTATGCCACTGAAGCTTTCTTT.

This chain's CDR3 is CASSYPGTGGMNEQFF. The CDR3 DNA is TGTGCCAGCAGCTACCCGGGGACAGGGGGCATGAATGAGCAGTTCTTC. V gene TRBV13 combines with J gene TRBJ2-1, with TRBD1 matching 12 bases. This CDR3 is built from 16 residues. In germline, CDR1 is PRHDT, CDR2 FYEKMQ (reference sequence). V lost 4 bases, J lost 7 bases, and 8 bases stayed unmatched.

The V and J genes are TRBV24-1 and TRBJ2-2, with 10 bases identical to TRBD1. Looked up from germline, CDR1 is KGHDR and CDR2 is SFDVKD. This CDR3 region has 17 residues. V lost 0 bases and J lost 3; bases outside the gene matches: 3. The CDR3 loop is CATSDLGTGVDTGELFF. CDR3 sequence (DNA): TGTGCCACCAGTGATTTGGGGACAGGGGTCGACACCGGGGAGCTGTTTTTT.

The sample holds one count of this clonotype. J is TRBJ2-1 and V is TRBV10-3; 12 nucleotides agree with TRBD2. The CDR3 totals 15 residues. V dropped 6 bases and J dropped 4; count of bases not matched to a gene: 4. The germline gives CDR1 ENHRY, CDR2 SYGVKD. In nucleotides, the CDR3 is TGTGCCATCAGGCCGACTAGCGGGGGATACAATGAGCAGTTCTTC. Its translation: CAIRPTSGGYNEQFF.

The CDR3 loop reads CASSYFGTSQDTQYF. CDR3 bases: TGTGCCAGCAGTTACTTTGGGACTAGTCAAGATACGCAGTATTTT. The rearrangement joins TRBV6-2 or TRBV6-3 to TRBJ2-3; TRBD2 aligns across 8 bases. Losses at the gene ends were 1 base for V and 5 bases for J; bases not matched to a gene: 5. The CDR3 runs 15 residues. CDR1 MNHEY and CDR2 SVGEGT come from the germline V gene.

The chain employs TRBV7-6 and TRBJ2-1, with D perhaps TRBD2 (5 bases). This CDR3 region has 13 residues. Germline lookup yields CDR1 SGHVS and CDR2 FNYEAQ. V shed 5 bases and J shed 15 bases, with 20 bases lying between them. CDR3 nucleotide sequence: TGTGCCAGCAGCCGCCCCGGGGAAGCACCGCCGTTCTTC. It encodes CASSRPGEAPPFF.

The chain recombines TRBV20-1 with TRBJ1-1; the D gene is possibly TRBD1 (5 bases). The germline V gene has CDR1 DFQATT and CDR2 SNEGSKA (reference sequence). The CDR3 is 12 residues long. CDR3 DNA: TGCAGGGCGAGGGGTTTGAACACTGAAGCTTTCTTT. The encoded protein is CRARGLNTEAFF.

The rearrangement links TRBV24-1 to TRBJ2-4; 8 nucleotides match TRBD1. Matching the DNA end better, TRBJ2-5 makes the J call doubtful. Per germline, CDR1 KGHDR and CDR2 SFDVKD. This CDR3 is built from 16 residues. The DNA of the CDR3 is TGTGCCACCAGTGATTATCGAGAACAGGGGGAAGAGACCCAGTACTTC. Its protein product is CATSDYREQGEETQYF.

For this clonotype: This may arise from a read error, as a much more abundant clone is one base away. The V gene is TRBV10-3, the J gene TRBJ2-3; 8 positions agree with TRBD2. Germline CDR1 is ENHRY and CDR2 is SYGVKD. The CDR3 extends over 14 amino acids. The CDR3 bases are TGTGCCATCAGTATAGCGGGGCCGACAGATACGCGGTATTTT. Protein: CAISIAGPTDTRYF.

The rearrangement joins TRBV28 to TRBJ1-4; 7 nucleotides match TRBD1. CDR1 MDHEN and CDR2 SYDVKM come from the germline V gene. The CDR3 loop spans 14 amino acids. Germline trimming cut 5 bases from V and 8 bases from J; bases unmatched to any gene: 8. This CDR3 is CASSPNRGGEKLFF. The CDR3 coding sequence is TGTGCCAGCAGTCCGAACAGGGGAGGGGAAAAACTGTTTTTT. The full variable domain, its missing parts supplied by reference TRBV28 and TRBJ1-4, is DVKVTQSSRYLVKRTGEKVFLECVQDMDHENMFWYRQDPGLGLRLIYFSYDVKMKEKGDIPEGYSVSREKKERFSLILESASTNQTSMYLCASSPNRGGEKLFFGSGTQLSVL.

This clonotype was counted ten times or more. The chain links TRBV5-1 to TRBJ2-3; D not certain. The V gene lost 3 bases and the J gene lost 6 bases, with 14 bases spanning the gap. CDR3 length equals 14 residues. Germline V gene sequence: CDR1 SGHRS, CDR2 YFSETQ. The CDR3: CASSSNPVGDTQYF. Written as DNA, the CDR3 is TGCGCCAGCAGCTCGAACCCAGTTGGCGATACGCAGTATTTT. Combining the CDR3 with reference TRBV5-1 and TRBJ2-3 gives the whole variable domain KAGVTQTPRYLIKTRGQQVTLSCSPISGHRSVSWYQQTPGQGLQFLFEYFSETQRNKGNFPGRFSGRQFSNSRSEMNVSTLELGDSALYLCASSSNPVGDTQYFGPGTRLTVL.

About this clonotype: One junction end does not reproduce the germline sequence, and a read error may be involved. The chain employs TRBV7-9 and TRBJ2-7; D is unresolved. CDR3 size: 14 residues. Germline CDR1 reads SEHNR; CDR2 reads FQNEAQ (reference sequence). The CDR3 DNA follows: TGTGCCAGCAGCTTAGGGCAGAGCAACTACGAGCGGTACTTC. This sequence encodes CASSLGQSNYERYF.

This clonotype has a single count. The J gene is TRBJ1-6, the V gene TRBV27; D unclear. This CDR3 region has 13 residues. Trimming removed 2 bases at V and 11 bases at J, with 10 bases between. CDR1 MNHEY and CDR2 SMNVEV come from the germline V gene (reference sequence). CDR3 amino acids: CASSLGSGAPLHF. DNA of the CDR3: TGTGCCAGCAGTTTAGGTAGCGGGGCACCCCTCCACTTT.

This sequence joins TRBV20-1 and TRBJ2-7; the D gene is possibly TRBD2 (5 bases). Germline V gene sequence: CDR1 DFQATT, CDR2 SNEGSKA (reference sequence). With 6 bases removed from V and 0 bases from J, the gap between germline ends came to 15 bases. The CDR3 is 14 amino acids. CDR3 loop: CSASAGHISYEQYF. In nucleotides, the CDR3 is TGCAGTGCAAGTGCGGGCCACATCTCCTACGAGCAGTACTTC.

The rearrangement links TRBV27 to TRBJ2-6; TRBD1 matches at 7 bases. Germline assignment: CDR1 MNHEY and CDR2 SMNVEV (reference sequence). The CDR3 totals 18 residues. Trimming cost V 3 bases and J 2 bases; bases outside gene matches: 10. The chain's CDR3 is CASSFPPRDSPGANVLTF. The CDR3 DNA follows: TGTGCCAGCAGTTTCCCCCCCAGGGACAGCCCTGGGGCCAACGTCCTGACTTTC.

The J gene is TRBJ2-1, the V gene TRBV6-5, with D perhaps TRBD1 or TRBD2 (6 bases each). V lost 7 bases, J lost 7 bases, and 14 bases lay in between. Germline V CDR1 and CDR2: MNHEY, SVGAGI. This CDR3 spans 13 amino acids. The DNA of the CDR3 is TGTGCCAGCAAAACGACAGGAGGGAATGAGCAGTTCTTC. Its translation: CASKTTGGNEQFF.

This clonotype was found a few times. The V call is TRBV29-1, the J call TRBJ2-1; 7 bases fit TRBD1. Germline loops: CDR1 SQVTM, CDR2 ANQGSEA. After removal of 3 bases from V and 10 bases from J, the junction contained 6 bases not matched to a gene. The CDR3 runs to 12 residues. In nucleotides, the CDR3 is TGCAGCGTTGAGGGGACAGCCGGGGAGCAGTTCTTC. This sequence encodes CSVEGTAGEQFF.

The V gene is TRBV10-3, the J gene TRBJ2-5; 7 positions agree with TRBD1. V trimming: 8 bases; J trimming: 5 bases; junction bases outside the gene matches: 5. Germline CDR1 ENHRY, CDR2 SYGVKD. CDR3 length equals 12 residues. This CDR3 reads CAIGGQLETQYF. Written as DNA, the CDR3 is TGTGCCATCGGGGGACAGTTGGAGACCCAGTACTTC.

Notes on this clonotype: An end of the junction does not agree with germline; a read error may underlie this. The chain combines TRBV10-3 with TRBJ2-3, with 12 nucleotides matching TRBD2. Germline V lookup: CDR1 ENHRY, CDR2 SYGVKD. This CDR3 region has 13 residues. CDR3 DNA sequence: TGTGCCATCTCTAGCGGGGGGGCAGATGCGCAGTATTTT. This gives the protein CAISSGGADAQYF.

CDR3 nucleotides: TGTGCCAGCAAAGCCGGGACCGGCCGCGGCTACACCTTC. It yields the protein CASKAGTGRGYTF. This chain joins TRBV7-9 and TRBJ1-2; D is possibly TRBD1 (5 bases). In germline, CDR1 is SEHNR, CDR2 FQNEAQ (reference sequence). This CDR3 contains 13 residues. The V end lost 7 bases, the J end lost 8 bases, and 17 bases lay between the germline ends.

The genes are TRBV2 and TRBJ1-1; TRBD1 aligns across 10 bases. V shed 5 bases, J shed 5 bases, and the junction held 5 bases outside the gene matches. The CDR3 length is 14 residues. CDR1 SNHLY and CDR2 FYNNEI come from the germline V gene. In DNA, the CDR3 is TGTGCCAGCAGTATTGACAGGGGGCGTACTGAAGCTTTCTTT. It specifies CASSIDRGRTEAFF.

This sequence joins TRBV12-3 or TRBV12-4 and TRBJ2-5, with D perhaps matching TRBD1 or TRBD2 (5 bases each). This CDR3 has 13 amino acids. V gave up 6 bases and J gave up 5 bases, with 13 bases separating them. CDR3 in DNA: TGTGCCAGCAGCCAGGGAGCATGGGAGACCCAGTACTTC. As protein: CASSQGAWETQYF.

The chain is built from TRBV4-2 and TRBJ1-4; D unresolved. Between the trimmed V and J ends, which lost 1 base and 1 base, there was a span of 4 bases. Germline lookup yields CDR1 LGHNA and CDR2 YNFKEQ. The CDR3 has 14 amino acids. CDR3 in amino acids: CASSQGVTNEKLFF. The CDR3, as DNA: TGTGCCAGCAGCCAAGGAGTAACTAATGAAAAACTGTTTTTT.